This TCR beta chain was documented in a study of T-cell reconstitution after alpha-beta-depleted transplantation in children. Study conclusions and caveats: Several hundred graft clones that had expanded were reportedly the source of alpha-beta T cells about two months after transplant.

Notes on this clonotype: Its matching antigen is unknown.

This sample's TCRbeta library carried unique molecular identifier barcodes. TCRdb ran MiXCR on the PCR reads and lists one entry per CDR3 protein. The profile shows approximately 500,000 distinct CDR3 sequences, roughly a quarter of them singletons. The V gene's germline CDR1 is SGHVS and CDR2 FNYEAQ. Trimming stripped 5 bases from V and 7 bases from J, with 19 bases between. CDR3 length equals 15 residues. The sequence came from a boy under two years old with Wiskott-Aldrich syndrome, due to receive a stem cell transplant. This rearrangement joins TRBV7-6 to TRBJ2-3; perhaps TRBD2 as D (6 bases). The sequencing used PBMCs, collected before TCRalphabeta/CD19-depleted stem cell transplant. The DNA of the CDR3 is TGTGCCAGCAGCCGCGGTAGAGGGAGGATAAATACGCAGTATTTT. Its protein product is CASSRGRGRINTQYF.